This T cell receptor (beta chain) was recovered during a study of CD8 T cells in ankylosing spondylitis. Findings and caveats of the study: Certain motif variants had earlier appeared in reactive arthritis synovial fluid and blood. Clones tied to disease were said to be significantly enriched in matched ankylosing spondylitis synovial fluid. Made up of about eight highly homologous variants, a TCR beta motif appeared characteristic of ankylosing spondylitis blood.

This clonotype showed up many times. Antigen unknown. TCRdb re-called the 5' RACE reads through MiXCR, storing one row per CDR3 protein. This table has some 330,000 distinct CDR3 sequences, 8% appearing once. CDR3 length: 10 residues. CDR1 is SQVTM and CDR2 is ANQGSEA in the germline V gene. Trimming pared 5 bases from V and 4 bases from J, leaving 5 bases between. Sequencing was carried out using blood, either unsorted or a sorted T cell fraction (not recorded which). The sequence was obtained from a male donor with ankylosing spondylitis. V and J are TRBV29-1 and TRBJ1-2; D gene uncertain. CDR3 protein: CSVSVYGYTF. The CDR3 DNA is TGCAGCGTTTCCGTCTATGGCTACACCTTC.